This T cell receptor (beta chain) stems from a study of T cells in Graves' hyperthyroidism and ophthalmopathy. Across 18 months, stable Graves' hyperthyroidism was marked by no progression to ophthalmopathy. Diagnoses rested on clinical symptoms, serum thyroxine and TRAb, thyroid ultrasound and orbital computed tomography. This clonotype was seen only a few times. What it recognizes is unknown. What was amplified from RNA transcripts were TCR beta CDR3 regions. HTBI primers were the set used in a first-round RT-PCR of the TCR CDR3. MiXCR, run by TCRdb on the multiplex PCR reads, gives a single entry per CDR3 protein. In the table there are roughly 700,000 distinct CDR3 sequences, roughly a sixth of which are singletons. J gave up 6 bases and V 0 bases, and 4 bases lay outside the gene matches. The CDR3 is 14 amino acids. Germline loops: CDR1 DFQATT, CDR2 SNEGSKA (reference sequence). General study results and limits: A median around 6 months before onset, the model predicted ophthalmopathy. Blood also showed most of the thyroid clonotypes that were expanded above 0.001.

The sequence derives from a man between 45 and 60 years old with Graves' hyperthyroidism. V usage is TRBV20-1 and J usage is TRBJ2-7; 11 nucleotides line up with TRBD2. Sequencing was done on a sample of blood. The CDR3 DNA reads as TGCAGTGCTAGAGACTTAGCGGGAGGGGGCGAGCAGTACTTC. This translates into CSARDLAGGGEQYF.